A selection of T cell receptor beta chains follows, all from one sample in a study of T-cell reconstitution after alpha-beta-depleted transplantation in children. TCRdb itself ran the PCR reads through MiXCR, one entry per CDR3 protein. Seen here are approximately 6,000 distinct CDR3 sequences, roughly 17% observed once, and the top ten hold around an eighth. The specimen was PBMCs, mostly from graft donor cells, collected 60 days after TCRalphabeta/CD19-depleted stem cell transplant. These receptors all stem from a male patient aged 5 to 17 who had a stem cell transplant for acute myeloid leukemia, so the T cells may come from the graft donor. Both conserved end residues are part of each CDR3. D genes are given only for firm matches. Clone size is not always given. Where it is, it says once, few, many or a class for expanded clones.

CDR3 DNA,CDR3 protein,V gene,D gene,J gene,clone size
TGTGCCAGCAGCCCCTTTGGACAGGGGAAGTACCACGAGCAGTACTTC,CASSPFGQGKYHEQYF,TRBV28,TRBD1,TRBJ2-7,medium-sized
TGTGCCAGCACCGGGGGGTTGGGAGGCTACACCTTC,CASTGGLGGYTF,TRBV6-5,NA,TRBJ1-2,few
TGTGCCAGCAGTACGGGGCACTCACCCCTCCACTTT,CASSTGHSPLHF,TRBV27,NA,TRBJ1-6,NA
TGTGCCAGCCAGAGACAGACAAACATTCAGTACTTC,CASQRQTNIQYF,TRBV28,NA,TRBJ2-4,NA
TGTGCCAGCAGCTTAGAAGGTCGAGCCCGCACAGATACGCAGTATTTT,CASSLEGRARTDTQYF,TRBV7-8,NA,TRBJ2-3,medium-sized
TGTGCCAGCAGGAGGACAGCACAAGAGACCCAGTACTTC,CASRRTAQETQYF,TRBV6-1,NA,TRBJ2-5,medium-sized
TGTGCCAGCAGCTTAGCTCCGGGACTCGAGAACACCGGGGAGCTGTTTTTT,CASSLAPGLENTGELFF,TRBV7-9,NA,TRBJ2-2,medium-sized
TGTGCCAGCAGCCCCGAGCGGGGCCAGAGCTCCTACAATGAGCAGTTCTTC,CASSPERGQSSYNEQFF,TRBV7-9,TRBD2,TRBJ2-1,large
TGTGCCAGCAGTCAAATCTCGAACGGGGAGCTGTTTTTT,CASSQISNGELFF,TRBV12-3/TRBV12-4,NA,TRBJ2-2,NA
TGTGCCAGCACCATGGGGGACAGGGTCGCAGATACGCAGTATTTT,CASTMGDRVADTQYF,TRBV7-9,TRBD1,TRBJ2-3,medium-sized
TGTGCCAGCAGCTGGGCGGGGATAAACTCTGGAAACACCATATATTTT,CASSWAGINSGNTIYF,TRBV5-5,NA,TRBJ1-3,few
TGCGCCAGCAGCTTGGTGACGGGAGGTGGCGATGAGCAGTTCTTC,CASSLVTGGGDEQFF,TRBV5-1,TRBD2,TRBJ2-1,medium-sized
TGTGCCACCAGCAGATTGGGGAACCTGGGACTACCTCATCACAATGAGCAGTTCTTC,CATSRLGNLGLPHHNEQFF,TRBV15,TRBD2,TRBJ2-1,medium-sized
TGTGCCAGCAGCCAGATGAGGGCGAACACCGGGGAGCTGTTTTTT,CASSQMRANTGELFF,TRBV3-1,NA,TRBJ2-2,NA
TGCGCCAGCAGCTTGGTTGTTAGCGGGAGGGCCTACAATGAGCAGTTCTTC,CASSLVVSGRAYNEQFF,TRBV5-1,TRBD2,TRBJ2-1,few
TGTGCCAGCAGTGGGAAGCTGAACACTGAAGCTTTCTTT,CASSGKLNTEAFF,TRBV6-1,NA,TRBJ1-1,NA
TGTGCCAGCAGTGGTGAGGCCGGGCGTAATCAGCCCCAGCATTTT,CASSGEAGRNQPQHF,TRBV2,NA,TRBJ1-5,few
TGTGCCACCATGGGCCCGACACCGTACTCTGGAAACACCATATATTTT,CATMGPTPYSGNTIYF,TRBV24-1,NA,TRBJ1-3,medium-sized
TGTGCCAGCAGCGCTGATCCTAGCAGGACGGGGTCTGGGGCCAACGTCCTGACTTTC,CASSADPSRTGSGANVLTF,TRBV11-2,NA,TRBJ2-6,NA
TGTGCCAGCAGCCAAGAACTCATATCGGCAGATACGCAGTATTTT,CASSQELISADTQYF,TRBV4-2,NA,TRBJ2-3,medium-sized
TGCGCCAGCAGGGAACAGGGTTCAGCTTTCTTT,CASREQGSAFF,TRBV5-1,NA,TRBJ1-1,NA
TGTGCCAGCAGCTTTGACAGGGGGCGACGGGAGACCCAGTACTTC,CASSFDRGRRETQYF,TRBV7-2,TRBD1,TRBJ2-5,medium-sized
TGTGCCAGCGGTGGACCGCGATACAATGAGCAGTTCTTC,CASGGPRYNEQFF,TRBV7-9,NA,TRBJ2-1,NA
TGCGGGACCTCCGAGGCAGAGACCCAGTACTTC,CGTSEAETQYF,TRBV20-1,NA,TRBJ2-5,NA
TGTGCTAGTGGTTATGGACAGGCCCTGCAAGAGACCCAGTACTTC,CASGYGQALQETQYF,TRBV12-5,TRBD1,TRBJ2-5,medium-sized
TGCAGCGTTGCGCCAGACTTGAACACTGAAGCTTTCTTT,CSVAPDLNTEAFF,TRBV29-1,NA,TRBJ1-1,medium-sized
TGTGCCAGCAGCTTATATACGACAGGTTCTAATGAAAAACTGTTTTTT,CASSLYTTGSNEKLFF,TRBV5-5,NA,TRBJ1-4,few
TGTGCCTGGCGGGGGTCCTACAATGAGCAGTTCTTC,CAWRGSYNEQFF,TRBV30,NA,TRBJ2-1,medium-sized
TGTGCCAGCAGTGCGACGTACCAAGAGACCCAGTACTTC,CASSATYQETQYF,TRBV6-1,NA,TRBJ2-5,few
TGTGCCAGCAGATCAGGGACGGGGCAGCCCCAGCATTTT,CASRSGTGQPQHF,TRBV6-5,NA,TRBJ1-5,medium-sized
TGCGCCAGCAGCTCGACTAGCGGGAGGATCACAGATACGCAGTATTTT,CASSSTSGRITDTQYF,TRBV5-1,TRBD2,TRBJ2-3,NA
TGTGCCAGCACCGGCGGGAGGCCGCTGCTGAGCACAGATACGCAGTATTTT,CASTGGRPLLSTDTQYF,TRBV3-1,TRBD2,TRBJ2-3,NA
TGTGCCAGCAGCCTTGGGGACAGGGGAAACTACGAGCAGTACTTC,CASSLGDRGNYEQYF,TRBV7-9,TRBD1,TRBJ2-7,medium-sized
TGTGCCAGCAGCGGACAGACCTCTAGCACAGATACGCAGTATTTT,CASSGQTSSTDTQYF,TRBV7-2,NA,TRBJ2-3,medium-sized
TGCAGTGCTAGAGTAGGGACTAGCGGGACGGATGAGCAGTTCTTC,CSARVGTSGTDEQFF,TRBV20-1,TRBD2,TRBJ2-1,few
TGCAGTGCTAACCACCCCAGCACAGATACGCAGTATTTT,CSANHPSTDTQYF,TRBV20-1,NA,TRBJ2-3,medium-sized
TGCAGTGCTAGCGGCTTATCAAACATTCAGTACTTC,CSASGLSNIQYF,TRBV20-1,NA,TRBJ2-4,medium-sized
TGCAGTGCACCACCCGGGACTAGCGGTAACAATGAGCAGTTCTTC,CSAPPGTSGNNEQFF,TRBV20-1,TRBD2,TRBJ2-1,few
TGTGCCAGCAACACTATGGGGGGTACCGATCAGCCCCAGCATTTT,CASNTMGGTDQPQHF,TRBV7-2,NA,TRBJ1-5,medium-sized
TGCGCCAGCAGCTCAGAGCCTTCCTACAATGAGCAGTTCTTC,CASSSEPSYNEQFF,TRBV5-1,NA,TRBJ2-1,NA
TGTGCCAGCAGTTCGCAGGGGGAAATGACTGAAGCTTCCTTT,CASSSQGEMTEASF,TRBV27,TRBD1,TRBJ1-1,NA
TGCAGTGCTAGAGATCCCCGGACAGGGCGCGAGCAGTACTTC,CSARDPRTGREQYF,TRBV20-1,TRBD1,TRBJ2-7,medium-sized
TGTGCCAGCAGCCTACTAGCGGGAGGAGCAGATACGCAGTATTTT,CASSLLAGGADTQYF,TRBV7-2,TRBD2,TRBJ2-3,large
TGTGCCAGCTCACCACTGACAGGGGCCAACACTGAAGCTTTCTTT,CASSPLTGANTEAFF,TRBV18,TRBD1,TRBJ1-1,once
TGTGCCAGCAGCGCGTCCCCTGCGTTCGGGCTGAACACTGAAGCTTTCTTT,CASSASPAFGLNTEAFF,TRBV7-6,NA,TRBJ1-1,NA
TGTGCCAGTAGTATCCTACTAGCGGGAAGCCAAGAGACCCAGTACTTC,CASSILLAGSQETQYF,TRBV19,TRBD2,TRBJ2-5,few
TGTGCCAGCAGCGTAGACATAGGAGGGAGGGCCCACAATGAGCAGTTCTTC,CASSVDIGGRAHNEQFF,TRBV9,TRBD2,TRBJ2-1,NA
TGCGCCAGCAGCCAAGAGGGGGGGGGCAATGAGCAGTTCTTC,CASSQEGGGNEQFF,TRBV4-3,TRBD2,TRBJ2-1,medium-sized
TGTGCCAGCAGCATAAACGGGGGCTCCTACAATGAGCAGTTCTTC,CASSINGGSYNEQFF,TRBV7-8,NA,TRBJ2-1,few
TGTGCCAGCTCTACAAACTCCTACAATGAGCAGTTCTTC,CASSTNSYNEQFF,TRBV2,NA,TRBJ2-1,NA
TGCAGTGCCCAGGGACAGGGGAATGAGCAGTTCTTC,CSAQGQGNEQFF,TRBV20-1,TRBD1,TRBJ2-1,few
TGCAGCGCCGACCGGGCGAACACTGAAGCTTTCTTT,CSADRANTEAFF,TRBV29-1,NA,TRBJ1-1,NA
TGCGCCAGCAGCTTCCCAGACTTCGCCTACGAGCAGTACTTC,CASSFPDFAYEQYF,TRBV5-1,NA,TRBJ2-7,NA
TGTGCCAGCACTCCCAGGTCGGGAGAGACCCAGTACTTC,CASTPRSGETQYF,TRBV6-1,NA,TRBJ2-5,few